This TCR beta chain came from a study of CD8+CD57+ T cells in acquired aplastic anemia. Overall study context: Researchers reported that healthy donors averaged approximately 9.8 million reads for CD4+ cells.

This clonotype was detected only once. Germline V lookup: CDR1 SGHRS, CDR2 YFSETQ. The V segment lost 4 bases and the J segment 7 bases; nucleotides outside the gene matches: 19. The CDR3 runs to 18 residues. Researchers used genomic DNA as the template to profile TCR beta VDJ and CDR3. A single record per CDR3 protein comes from TCRdb applying MiXCR to the reads. The table includes 150,000 to 200,000 distinct CDR3 sequences, approximately 40% detected once. This clonotype originated in a human donor in good health. The sample was sorted CD4+, CD8+, or CD8+CD57+ T cells (not recorded which) from PBMCs. J is TRBJ2-7 and V is TRBV5-1; 11 nucleotides match TRBD2. For the CDR3, the DNA is TGCGCCAGCAGCCCCGCGGAGACTAGCGGGATTAACACCGGGGAGCAGTACTTC. This gives the protein CASSPAETSGINTGEQYF.